Included here is one TCR beta chain sequence, with context. What it binds is unknown. This sample was included in a study of Ad26.COV2.S vaccination and SARS-CoV-2 variants. Overall study: A participant enrolled in the COV1001 Ad26.COV2.S trial arm provided the sample. Participants got Ad26.COV2.S intramuscularly, once or twice 56 days apart.

Treatment meaning: approximately 18 received Ad26.COV2.S at low or high dose, single or two shots; roughly five received placebo; per-sample allocation not given. Sampling occurred on day 63 after the first vaccine or placebo injection. TCRdb's table, derived via immunoSEQ multiplex PCR, lists solely in-frame clones and lacks some. The repertoire holds under 550,000 clones, with about 93% as singletons. Study conclusions and caveats: Spike-specific TCR breadth was greater in vaccine than placebo recipients. Substantial response breadth was reportedly seen for spike-specific CD8+ and CD4+ T cells after vaccination.

The CDR3 contains 13 residues. V was shortened by 4 bases and J by 8 bases, with 12 bases between the two germline ends. Per the germline V gene, CDR1 is MNHEY and CDR2 is SMNVEV (reference sequence). This chain links TRBV27 with TRBJ2-1; D is uncertain. The source of this sequence is a person between 18 and 60 years old who received the Ad26.COV2.S COVID-19 vaccine or a placebo. The material sequenced was peripheral blood, taken in a trial of Ad26.COV2.S vaccine versus placebo. The CDR3 DNA reads TGTGCCAGCAGTTGGAATAAGCAGGATGAGCAGTTCTTC. It is translated as CASSWNKQDEQFF.